These 8 T cell receptor beta chains were sequenced from one sample in a study of cytomegalovirus exposure and HLA in healthy donors. PCR used 60 Vbeta primers and 13 Jbeta primers. Using immunoSEQ multiplex PCR, the repertoire was profiled, and TCRdb retains in-frame clones only, with some absent. The table records about 150,000 clones, roughly 80% of them present only once. Sequenced: PBMCs. Receptor source: a man aged 18 to 30 in good health and CMV-seronegative.

The V call is TRBV30, the J call TRBJ1-6; the match to TRBD1 covers 7 bases. V shed 2 bases and J 7 bases; nucleotides not matched to a gene: 5. The CDR3 extends over 14 amino acids. CDR1 and CDR2 (germline): GTSNPN, SVGIG (reference sequence). The CDR3 bases are TGTGCCTGGAGTACGACAGGGCGGAATTCACCCCTCCACTTT. Translating it yields CAWSTTGRNSPLHF.

The chain carries TRBV29-1 and TRBJ1-3; perhaps TRBD1 as D (6 bases). CDR1 and CDR2 (germline): SQVTM, ANQGSEA. The CDR3 totals 16 residues. The V gene lost 0 bases and the J gene lost 3 bases, with 15 bases spanning the gap. The CDR3 DNA sequence: TGCAGCGTTGAAGATCGAGGCAGGGGCGATGGAAACACCATATATTTT. Its protein is CSVEDRGRGDGNTIYF.

This clone qualifies as medium-sized. The gene calls are TRBV4-3 and TRBJ1-4, with a possible D match to TRBD1 (5 bases). Germline CDR1 reads LGHNA; CDR2 reads YSLEER. V gave up 1 base and J gave up 3 bases, with 12 bases separating them. The CDR3 length is 16 residues. The CDR3 bases are TGCGCCAGCAGCCAAGCTTCAGGGCAGCCTAATGAAAAACTGTTTTTT. The encoded protein is CASSQASGQPNEKLFF.

The rearrangement uses TRBV4-1 and TRBJ1-1, with 9 bases lining up with TRBD1. V dropped 7 bases and J dropped 5; count of bases not matched to a gene: 8. This CDR3 region has 14 residues. Germline lookup yields CDR1 MGHRA and CDR2 YSYEKL. CDR3 region: CASTTTGGWTEAFF. The CDR3 bases are TGCGCCAGCACCACAACAGGGGGCTGGACTGAAGCTTTCTTT.

This clone came up once. The rearrangement uses TRBV7-9 and TRBJ2-7; 12 positions agree with TRBD2. This CDR3 has 15 residues. In germline, CDR1 is SEHNR, CDR2 FQNEAQ (reference sequence). Trimming at V came to 5 bases and at J to 4 bases, leaving 6 bases not matched to a gene. CDR3 sequence: CASSPSTSGSYEQYF. CDR3 in DNA: TGTGCCAGCAGCCCCTCGACTAGCGGGAGTTACGAGCAGTACTTC. Based on the CDR3 plus reference TRBV7-9 and TRBJ2-7, the full variable domain is DTGVSQNPRHKITKRGQNVTFRCDPISEHNRLYWYRQTLGQGPEFLTYFQNEAQLEKSRLLSDRFSAERPKGSFSTLEIQRTEQGDSAMYLCASSPSTSGSYEQYFGPGTRLTVT.

The chain joins TRBV5-1 to TRBJ2-3; 7 bases fit TRBD2. V trimming: 4 bases; J trimming: 1 base; junction bases outside the gene matches: 9. The CDR3 is made up of 16 amino acids. Germline CDR1 is SGHRS and CDR2 is YFSETQ. In DNA, the CDR3 is TGCGCCAGCAGCCAGCACGGGACTATCCGCACAGATACGCAGTATTTT. Encoded protein: CASSQHGTIRTDTQYF.

This clone was observed once. The chain is built from TRBV9 and TRBJ1-3; D possibly corresponds to TRBD1 (6 bases). This CDR3 is built from 16 residues. Trimming stripped 1 base from V and 0 bases from J, with 11 bases between. In germline, CDR1 is SGDLS, CDR2 YYNGEE. CDR3 in amino acids: CASSVYGGSSGNTIYF. DNA of the CDR3: TGTGCCAGCAGCGTATATGGGGGCAGCTCTGGAAACACCATATATTTT.

DNA of the CDR3: TGTGCCAGCAGCGCACGGGACAGGTTCATGAATGAGCAGTTCTTC. This codes for CASSARDRFMNEQFF. The chain recombines TRBV5-4 with TRBJ2-1, with 8 positions matching TRBD1. Trimming took 4 bases from V and 7 from J; bases not matched to a gene: 10. This CDR3 is built from 15 residues. CDR1 and CDR2 from the germline V gene are SGHNT and YYREEE (reference sequence). Full variable domain (remainder filled in from reference TRBV5-4 and TRBJ2-1): ETGVTQSPTHLIKTRGQQVTLRCSSQSGHNTVSWYQQALGQGPQFIFQYYREEENGRGNFPPRFSGLQFPNYSSELNVNALELDDSALYLCASSARDRFMNEQFFGPGTRLTVL.